This T cell receptor beta chain was found in a study of T cell responses to AZD1222 COVID-19 vaccine. Study conclusions and caveats: Of the AZD1222 recipients, only five to seven were seropositive at baseline. Sampling captured repertoires only after the peak T cell response.

Profiling relied on immunoSEQ multiplex PCR, and the TCRdb table lists in-frame clones only, not all of them. The table has 80,000 to 90,000 clones, around 91% seen once. About this clone: The antigen remains unidentified.

The clonotype originates from an adult in good health. The sequenced sample was peripheral blood, obtained on day 0 of MenACWY control vaccination.

CDR3 loop: CASREGGNQPQHF. The DNA of the CDR3 is TGTGCCAGCCGGGAGGGTGGCAATCAGCCCCAGCATTTT. V usage is TRBV6-5 and J usage is TRBJ1-5, with D uncertain. The V end was cut by 8 bases, the J end by 2 bases, with 10 bases between. The CDR3 runs 13 residues. Germline V lookup: CDR1 MNHEY, CDR2 SVGAGI.